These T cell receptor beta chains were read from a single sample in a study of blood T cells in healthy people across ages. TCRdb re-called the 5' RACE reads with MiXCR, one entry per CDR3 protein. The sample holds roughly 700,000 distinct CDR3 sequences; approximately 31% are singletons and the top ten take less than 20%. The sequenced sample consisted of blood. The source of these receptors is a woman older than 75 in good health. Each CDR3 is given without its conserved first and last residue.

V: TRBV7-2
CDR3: ASSSSSQNIQY

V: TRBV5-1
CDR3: ASSLEIREGLDEQY

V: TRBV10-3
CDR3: AISEPTATYEQY

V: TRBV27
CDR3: ASSLVAGAVNNEQF

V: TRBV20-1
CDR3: SAKERGGGWTYEQY

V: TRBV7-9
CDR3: ASSGAAGETQY

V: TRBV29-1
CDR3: SVETSSLNTEAF

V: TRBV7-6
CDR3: ASSSVAGGLQETQY

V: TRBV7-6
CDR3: ASSSQERFEQY

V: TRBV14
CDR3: ASSPTGLGAEAF

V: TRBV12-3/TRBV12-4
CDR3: ASSMDRVNTGELF

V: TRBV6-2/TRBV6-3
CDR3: ASSLPTGTGEWVKNIQY

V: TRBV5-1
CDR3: ASSFNGGDTQY

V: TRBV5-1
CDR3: AGSLAANYGYT

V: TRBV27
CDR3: ASGGLAGGRGGELF

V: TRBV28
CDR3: ASSPPQKTEAF

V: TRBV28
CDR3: ASRPSGQPQETQY